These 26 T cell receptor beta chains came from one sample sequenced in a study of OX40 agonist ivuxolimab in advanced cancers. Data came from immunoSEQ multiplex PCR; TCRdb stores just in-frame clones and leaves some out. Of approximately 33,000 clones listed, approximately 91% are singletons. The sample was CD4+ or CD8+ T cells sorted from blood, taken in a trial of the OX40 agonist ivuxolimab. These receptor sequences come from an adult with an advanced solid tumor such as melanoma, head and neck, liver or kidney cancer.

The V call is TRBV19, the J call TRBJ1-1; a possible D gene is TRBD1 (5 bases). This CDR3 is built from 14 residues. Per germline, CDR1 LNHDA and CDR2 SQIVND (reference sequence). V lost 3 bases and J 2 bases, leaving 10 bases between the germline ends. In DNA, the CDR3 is TGTGCCAGTAGTATGGCCGGGGCCAACACTGAAGCTTTCTTT. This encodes CASSMAGANTEAFF.

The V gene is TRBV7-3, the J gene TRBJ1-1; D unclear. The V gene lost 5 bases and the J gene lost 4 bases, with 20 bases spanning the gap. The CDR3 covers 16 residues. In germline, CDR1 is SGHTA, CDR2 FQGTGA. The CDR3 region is CASSESGVGGSTEAFF. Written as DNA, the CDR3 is TGTGCCAGCAGCGAGAGCGGCGTAGGTGGGAGCACTGAAGCTTTCTTT.

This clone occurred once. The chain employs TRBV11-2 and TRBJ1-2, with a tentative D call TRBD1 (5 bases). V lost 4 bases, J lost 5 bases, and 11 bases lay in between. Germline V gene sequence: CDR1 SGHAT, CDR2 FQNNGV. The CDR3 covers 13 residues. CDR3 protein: CASSSQGWYGYTF. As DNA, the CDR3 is TGTGCCAGCAGCTCTCAGGGTTGGTATGGCTACACCTTC.

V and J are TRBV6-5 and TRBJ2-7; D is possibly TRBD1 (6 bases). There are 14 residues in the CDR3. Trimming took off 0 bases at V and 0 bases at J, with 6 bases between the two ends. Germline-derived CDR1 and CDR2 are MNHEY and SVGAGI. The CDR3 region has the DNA TGTGCCAGCAGTTACTCGGACAGCTCCTACGAGCAGTACTTC. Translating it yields CASSYSDSSYEQYF.

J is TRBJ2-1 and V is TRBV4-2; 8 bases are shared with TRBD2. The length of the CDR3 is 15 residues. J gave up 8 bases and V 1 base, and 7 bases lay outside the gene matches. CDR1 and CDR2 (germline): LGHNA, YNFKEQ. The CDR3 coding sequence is TGTGCCAGCAGCCAAGTACCGGGAGGGAGGGATGAGCAGTTCTTC. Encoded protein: CASSQVPGGRDEQFF.

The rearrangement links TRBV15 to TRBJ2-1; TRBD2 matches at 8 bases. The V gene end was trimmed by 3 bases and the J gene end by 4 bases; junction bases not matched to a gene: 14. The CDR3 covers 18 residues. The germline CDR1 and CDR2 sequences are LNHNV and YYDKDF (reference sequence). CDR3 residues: CATSRTQGREGPYNEQFF. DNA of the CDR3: TGTGCCACCAGCAGGACACAGGGCCGGGAGGGACCATACAATGAGCAGTTCTTC.

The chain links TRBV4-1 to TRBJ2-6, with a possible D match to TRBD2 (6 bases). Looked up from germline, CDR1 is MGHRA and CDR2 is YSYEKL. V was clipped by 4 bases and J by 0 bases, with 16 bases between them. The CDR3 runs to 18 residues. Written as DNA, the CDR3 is TGCGCCAGCAGCCCACTCGGAGGGGAGCTCTCTGGGGCCAACGTCCTGACTTTC. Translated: CASSPLGGELSGANVLTF.

The CDR3 spells CASRSGVSTNEKLFF. DNA for the CDR3: TGTGCCAGCAGATCAGGGGTATCAACTAATGAAAAACTGTTTTTT. The chain has TRBV27 and TRBJ1-4; D may be TRBD1 (6 bases). This CDR3 comprises 15 residues. Per the germline V gene, CDR1 is MNHEY and CDR2 is SMNVEV (reference sequence). Trimming shortened V by 6 bases and J by 0 bases, and 11 bases separated the two germline ends. Supplemented by reference TRBV27 and TRBJ1-4, the full variable domain reads EAQVTQNPRYLITVTGKKLTVTCSQNMNHEYMSWYRQDPGLGLRQIYYSMNVEVTDKGDVPEGYKVSRKEKRNFPLILESPSPNQTSLYFCASRSGVSTNEKLFFGSGTQLSVL.

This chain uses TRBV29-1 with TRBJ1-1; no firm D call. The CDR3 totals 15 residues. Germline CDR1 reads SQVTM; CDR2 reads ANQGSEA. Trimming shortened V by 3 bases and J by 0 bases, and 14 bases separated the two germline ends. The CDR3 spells CSVDFAVRMNTEAFF. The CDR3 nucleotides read TGCAGCGTTGATTTTGCAGTCCGGATGAACACTGAAGCTTTCTTT.

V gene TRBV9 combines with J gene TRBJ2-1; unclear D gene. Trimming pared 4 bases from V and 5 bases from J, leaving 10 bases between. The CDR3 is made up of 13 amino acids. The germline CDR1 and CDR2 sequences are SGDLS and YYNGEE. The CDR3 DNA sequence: TGTGCCAGCAGCCCGACCCCGGACAATGAGCAGTTCTTC. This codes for CASSPTPDNEQFF.

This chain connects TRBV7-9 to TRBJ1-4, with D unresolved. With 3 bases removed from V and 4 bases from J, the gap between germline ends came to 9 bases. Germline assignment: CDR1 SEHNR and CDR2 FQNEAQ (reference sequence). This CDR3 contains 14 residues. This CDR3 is CASSLGAFNEKLFF. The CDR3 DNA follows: TGTGCCAGCAGCTTGGGAGCCTTTAATGAAAAACTGTTTTTT.

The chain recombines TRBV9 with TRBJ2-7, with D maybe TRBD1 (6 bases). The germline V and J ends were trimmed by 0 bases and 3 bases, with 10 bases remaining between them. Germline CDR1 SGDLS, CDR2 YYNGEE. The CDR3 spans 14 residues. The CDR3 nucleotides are TGTGCCAGCAGCGTAGGAATGGACAGCTACGAGCAGTACTTC. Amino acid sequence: CASSVGMDSYEQYF.

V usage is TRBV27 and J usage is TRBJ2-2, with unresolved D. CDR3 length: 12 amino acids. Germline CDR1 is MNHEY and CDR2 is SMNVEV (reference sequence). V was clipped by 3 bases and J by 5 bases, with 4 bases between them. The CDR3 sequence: CASSFSTGELFF. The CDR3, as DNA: TGTGCCAGCAGTTTCTCGACCGGGGAGCTGTTTTTT.

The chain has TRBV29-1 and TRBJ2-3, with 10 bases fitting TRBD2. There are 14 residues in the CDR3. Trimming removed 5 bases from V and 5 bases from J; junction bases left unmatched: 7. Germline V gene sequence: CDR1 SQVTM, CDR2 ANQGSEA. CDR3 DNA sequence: TGCAGCGTTCACTCCGCTAGCGGGAGAGATACGCAGTATTTT. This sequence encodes CSVHSASGRDTQYF.

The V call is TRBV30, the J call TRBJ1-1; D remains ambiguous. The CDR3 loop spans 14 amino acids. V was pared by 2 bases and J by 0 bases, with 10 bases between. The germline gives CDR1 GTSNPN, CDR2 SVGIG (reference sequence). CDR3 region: CAWSIRVMNTEAFF. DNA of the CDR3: TGTGCCTGGAGTATTCGGGTAATGAACACTGAAGCTTTCTTT.

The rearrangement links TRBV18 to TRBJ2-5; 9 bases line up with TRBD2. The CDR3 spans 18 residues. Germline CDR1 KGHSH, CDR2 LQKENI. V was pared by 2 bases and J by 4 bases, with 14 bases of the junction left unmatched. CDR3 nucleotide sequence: TGTGCCAGCTCACCATTTTCTGAATTAGCGGGAGACAGAGAGACCCAGTACTTC. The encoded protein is CASSPFSELAGDRETQYF.

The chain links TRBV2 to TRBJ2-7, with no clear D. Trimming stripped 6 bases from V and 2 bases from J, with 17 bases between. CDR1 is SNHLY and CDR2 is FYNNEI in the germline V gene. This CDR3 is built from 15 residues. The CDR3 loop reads CASRKSVQSPYEQYF. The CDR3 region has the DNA TGTGCCAGCAGAAAATCAGTGCAATCGCCCTACGAGCAGTACTTC.

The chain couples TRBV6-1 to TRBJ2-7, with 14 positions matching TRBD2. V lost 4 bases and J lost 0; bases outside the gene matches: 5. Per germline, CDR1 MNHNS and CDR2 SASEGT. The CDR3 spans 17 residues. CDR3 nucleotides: TGTGCCAGCAGTGTTCCGGGACTAGCGGGAGACTCCTACGAGCAGTACTTC. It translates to CASSVPGLAGDSYEQYF.

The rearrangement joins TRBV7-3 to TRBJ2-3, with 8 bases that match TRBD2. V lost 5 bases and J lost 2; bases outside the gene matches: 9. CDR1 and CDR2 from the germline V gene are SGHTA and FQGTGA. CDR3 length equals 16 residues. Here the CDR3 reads CASSPGGTRHTDTQYF. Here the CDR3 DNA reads TGTGCCAGCAGCCCCGGGGGGACTAGGCACACAGATACGCAGTATTTT.

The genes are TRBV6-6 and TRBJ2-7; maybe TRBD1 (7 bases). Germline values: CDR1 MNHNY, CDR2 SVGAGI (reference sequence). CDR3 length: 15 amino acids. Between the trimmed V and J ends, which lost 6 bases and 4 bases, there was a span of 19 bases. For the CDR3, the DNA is TGTGCCAGCAGCCAAACGACGACAGGGAGGTACGAGCAGTACTTC. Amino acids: CASSQTTTGRYEQYF.

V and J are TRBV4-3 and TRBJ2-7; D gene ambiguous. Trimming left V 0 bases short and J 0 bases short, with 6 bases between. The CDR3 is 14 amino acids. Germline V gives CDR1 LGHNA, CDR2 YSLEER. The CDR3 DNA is TGCGCCAGCAGCCAAGATACAGTCTCCTACGAGCAGTACTTC. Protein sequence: CASSQDTVSYEQYF.

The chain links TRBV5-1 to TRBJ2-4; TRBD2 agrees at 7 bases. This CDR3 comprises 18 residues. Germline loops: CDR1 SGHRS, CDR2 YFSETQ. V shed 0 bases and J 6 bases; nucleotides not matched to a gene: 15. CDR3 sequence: CASSLVFIRGGSRNIQYF. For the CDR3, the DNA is TGCGCCAGCAGCTTGGTTTTTATACGGGGCGGGAGTAGAAACATTCAGTACTTC. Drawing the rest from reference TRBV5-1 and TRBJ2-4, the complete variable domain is KAGVTQTPRYLIKTRGQQVTLSCSPISGHRSVSWYQQTPGQGLQFLFEYFSETQRNKGNFPGRFSGRQFSNSRSEMNVSTLELGDSALYLCASSLVFIRGGSRNIQYFGAGTRLSVL.

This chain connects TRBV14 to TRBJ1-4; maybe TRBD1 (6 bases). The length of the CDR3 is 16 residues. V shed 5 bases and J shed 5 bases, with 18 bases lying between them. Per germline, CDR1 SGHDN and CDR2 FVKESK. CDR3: CASSAQTGHQNEKLFF. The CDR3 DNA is TGTGCCAGCAGCGCTCAAACAGGGCACCAAAATGAAAAACTGTTTTTT.

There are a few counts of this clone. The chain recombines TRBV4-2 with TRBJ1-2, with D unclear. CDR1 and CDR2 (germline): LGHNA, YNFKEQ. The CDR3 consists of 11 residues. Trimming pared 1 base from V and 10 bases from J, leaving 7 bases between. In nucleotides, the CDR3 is TGTGCCAGCAGCCAAGCGCAAGACTACACCTTC. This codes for CASSQAQDYTF.

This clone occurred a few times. The CDR3 here is CAWSVGTGNTGELFF. DNA for the CDR3: TGTGCCTGGAGTGTAGGGACAGGGAACACCGGGGAGCTGTTTTTT. The chain employs TRBV30 and TRBJ2-2, with 8 nucleotides matching TRBD1. V shed 0 bases, J shed 1 base, and the junction held 1 base outside the gene matches. Germline loops: CDR1 GTSNPN, CDR2 SVGIG (reference sequence). This CDR3 is 15 amino acids long.

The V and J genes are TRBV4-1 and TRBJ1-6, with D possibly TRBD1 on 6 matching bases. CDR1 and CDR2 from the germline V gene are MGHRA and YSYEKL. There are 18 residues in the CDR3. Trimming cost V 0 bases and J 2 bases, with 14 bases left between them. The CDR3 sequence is CASSQDPADSTYNSPLHF. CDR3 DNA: TGCGCCAGCAGCCAAGATCCAGCGGACAGCACCTATAATTCACCCCTCCACTTT.